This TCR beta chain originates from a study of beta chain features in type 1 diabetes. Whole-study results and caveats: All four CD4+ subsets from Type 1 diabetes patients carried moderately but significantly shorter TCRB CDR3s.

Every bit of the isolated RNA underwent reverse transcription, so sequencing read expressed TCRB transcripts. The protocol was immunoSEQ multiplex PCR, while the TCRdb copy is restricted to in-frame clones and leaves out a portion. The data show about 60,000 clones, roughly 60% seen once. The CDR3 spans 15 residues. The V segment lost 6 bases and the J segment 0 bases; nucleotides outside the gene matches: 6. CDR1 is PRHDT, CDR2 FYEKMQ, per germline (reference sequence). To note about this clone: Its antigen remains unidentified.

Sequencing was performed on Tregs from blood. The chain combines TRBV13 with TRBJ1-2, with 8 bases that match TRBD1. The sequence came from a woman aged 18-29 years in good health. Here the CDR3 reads CASSPSGGTNYGYTF. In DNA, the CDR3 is TGTGCCAGCAGTCCCTCAGGGGGCACTAACTATGGCTACACCTTC.